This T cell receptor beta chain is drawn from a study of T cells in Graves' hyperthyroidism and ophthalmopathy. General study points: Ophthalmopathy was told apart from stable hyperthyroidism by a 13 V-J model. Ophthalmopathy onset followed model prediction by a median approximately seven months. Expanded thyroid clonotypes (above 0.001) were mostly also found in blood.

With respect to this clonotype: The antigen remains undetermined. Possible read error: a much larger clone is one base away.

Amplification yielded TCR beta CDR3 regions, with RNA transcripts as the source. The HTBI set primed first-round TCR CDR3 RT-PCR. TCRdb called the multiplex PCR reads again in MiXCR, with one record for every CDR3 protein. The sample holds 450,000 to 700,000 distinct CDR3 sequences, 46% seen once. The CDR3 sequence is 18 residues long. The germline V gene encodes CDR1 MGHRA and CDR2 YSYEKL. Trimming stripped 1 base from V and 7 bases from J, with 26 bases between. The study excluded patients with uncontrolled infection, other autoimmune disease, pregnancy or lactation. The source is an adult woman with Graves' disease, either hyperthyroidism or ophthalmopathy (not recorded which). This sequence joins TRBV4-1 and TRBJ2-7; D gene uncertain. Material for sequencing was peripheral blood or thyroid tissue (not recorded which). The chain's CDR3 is CASSQVRLGRRSQREQYF. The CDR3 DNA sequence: TGCGCCAGCAGCCAAGTCAGACTTGGACGCAGGTCCCAAAGGGAGCAGTACTTC.